A single sample gave rise to the 16 T cell receptor beta chains below, sequenced in a study of blood T cell repertoires in COVID-19. Using immunoSEQ multiplex PCR, the repertoire was profiled, and TCRdb retains in-frame clones only, with some absent. Among about 200,000 clones, 90% were seen once, and the ten largest hold over 1%. Sequencing input: PBMCs or T cells enriched from blood (not recorded which). Receptors originate from a man aged 25-40 years who had recovered from COVID-19.

J is TRBJ2-5 and V is TRBV7-6, with 12 bases lining up with TRBD1. The CDR3 length is 15 residues. V was clipped by 4 bases and J by 5 bases; unmatched bases: 5. Germline V gene data show CDR1 as SGHVS and CDR2 as FNYEAQ. The CDR3 DNA follows: TGTGCCAGCAGCTGGGGACAGGGGGCTTCTGAGACCCAGTACTTC. Translating gives CASSWGQGASETQYF.

The rearrangement joins TRBV12-3 or TRBV12-4 to TRBJ2-7; TRBD2 might be the D (6 bases). The CDR3 runs 13 residues. The ends were cut back, 5 bases at V and 2 bases at J, with 10 bases in the middle. The CDR3 DNA reads as TGTGCCAGCAGTCTCGGGGAGGCCTACGAGCAGTACTTC. Protein: CASSLGEAYEQYF.

The chain employs TRBV4-3 and TRBJ2-1; D is possibly TRBD2 (6 bases). Per the germline V gene, CDR1 is LGHNA and CDR2 is YSLEER. The CDR3 loop spans 14 amino acids. The germline V and J ends were trimmed by 1 base and 8 bases, with 12 bases remaining between them. The DNA for the CDR3 is TGCGCCAGCAGCCAAGGACTAGTGGTCGATGAGCAGTTCTTC. Translated: CASSQGLVVDEQFF.

The V gene is TRBV2, the J gene TRBJ2-7; 16 bases match TRBD2. The CDR3 is 17 residues long. Losses at the gene ends were 6 bases for V and 0 bases for J; bases not matched to a gene: 5. CDR1 is SNHLY, CDR2 FYNNEI, per germline. CDR3 sequence (DNA): TGTGCCAGCAGGCTCGGGACTAGCGGGGGGGTCTCCTACGAGCAGTACTTC. Its translation is CASRLGTSGGVSYEQYF.

V and J are TRBV23-1 and TRBJ1-1, with 9 bases fitting TRBD1. TRBV23-1 is an open reading frame whose function is uncertain. The CDR3 is 15 amino acids. With V trimmed by 7 bases and J by 0 bases, 6 bases remained unmatched. The CDR3 DNA reads as TGCGCCAGCAACCGGGACAGGGTCGTGAACACTGAAGCTTTCTTT. Amino acid sequence: CASNRDRVVNTEAFF.

The chain links TRBV6-5 to TRBJ2-7; no firm D call. V gave up 6 bases and J gave up 9 bases, with 15 bases separating them. Germline lookup yields CDR1 MNHEY and CDR2 SVGAGI. The length of the CDR3 is 12 residues. The DNA of the CDR3 is TGTGCCAGCAGAGATCTGTCCCAGGTGCAGTACTTC. Amino acid sequence: CASRDLSQVQYF.

The CDR3 protein is CASSLLSGESSPLHF. The CDR3, as DNA: TGCGCCAGCAGCTTGTTGTCCGGGGAGAGTTCACCCCTCCACTTT. The rearrangement joins TRBV5-1 to TRBJ1-6; D is unresolved. This CDR3 contains 15 residues. V was trimmed by 1 base and J by 9 bases, leaving 14 bases between them. From germline, CDR1 is SGHRS and CDR2 YFSETQ.

V usage is TRBV7-2 and J usage is TRBJ1-6; maybe TRBD1 (6 bases). Germline V lookup: CDR1 SGHTA, CDR2 FQGNSA. The CDR3 consists of 14 residues. V lost 1 base, J lost 10 bases, and 11 bases lay in between. CDR3 sequence reads: CASSLGRGYSPLHF. DNA for the CDR3: TGTGCCAGCAGCTTAGGCAGGGGCTACTCACCCCTCCACTTT.

The rearrangement links TRBV27 to TRBJ2-1, with 7 positions matching TRBD1. Germline values: CDR1 MNHEY, CDR2 SMNVEV (reference sequence). The J segment lost 9 bases and the V segment lost 3 bases, leaving 14 bases of the junction unmatched. The CDR3 runs to 16 residues. Here the CDR3 reads CASSFLGGDGRGEQFF. CDR3 DNA sequence: TGTGCCAGCAGTTTTTTAGGGGGCGACGGGCGCGGTGAGCAGTTCTTC.

The CDR3 here is CASSESRFGTGNVDEQYF. In nucleotides, the CDR3 is TGCGCCAGCAGTGAGAGTAGGTTCGGGACAGGGAATGTAGACGAGCAGTACTTC. This chain links TRBV10-1 with TRBJ2-7; TRBD1 agrees at 9 bases. Losses at the gene ends were 2 bases for V and 5 bases for J; bases not matched to a gene: 16. The CDR3 length is 18 residues. Germline V gives CDR1 WNHNN, CDR2 SYGVQD (reference sequence).

This chain links TRBV19 with TRBJ2-1; 7 bases match TRBD2. With V trimmed by 3 bases and J by 3 bases, 8 bases remained unmatched. This CDR3 is built from 16 residues. Germline V gives CDR1 LNHDA, CDR2 SQIVND (reference sequence). The CDR3 DNA follows: TGTGCCAGTAGTATCGGTTCGGGAGGTGGCTACAATGAGCAGTTCTTC. Its protein is CASSIGSGGGYNEQFF.

V usage is TRBV4-1 and J usage is TRBJ2-3; 7 bases line up with TRBD2. This CDR3 comprises 16 residues. Germline V gene sequence: CDR1 MGHRA, CDR2 YSYEKL. The trim removed 1 base at V and 2 bases at J, leaving 6 bases unmatched. As DNA, the CDR3 is TGCGCCAGCAGCCAAGGGACCGGGGGGATCACAGATACGCAGTATTTT. Its translation is CASSQGTGGITDTQYF.

The chain links TRBV28 to TRBJ2-1; no firm D call. The germline V and J ends were trimmed by 5 bases and 10 bases, with 12 bases remaining between them. CDR1 and CDR2 (germline): MDHEN, SYDVKM. CDR3 size: 12 residues. CDR3 loop: CASSPLDYEQFF. The CDR3 DNA follows: TGTGCCAGCAGTCCGTTAGATTACGAGCAGTTCTTC.

V is TRBV6-2 or TRBV6-3 and J is TRBJ2-1, with D tentatively TRBD2 (6 bases). Germline loops: CDR1 MNHEY, CDR2 SVGEGT. The CDR3 is made up of 17 amino acids. The V and J ends lost 6 bases and 0 bases respectively, with 18 bases between them. The CDR3 region has the DNA TGTGCCAGCAGCCAGGGATCGGGAGAGAGCTCCTACAATGAGCAGTTCTTC. This translates into CASSQGSGESSYNEQFF.

The V gene is TRBV3-1 (or the pseudogene TRBV3-2), the J gene TRBJ2-7; TRBD1 might be the D (6 bases). The CDR3 covers 13 residues. From germline, CDR1 is LGHDT and CDR2 YNNKEL (reference sequence). Trimming removed 3 bases at V and 1 base at J, with 7 bases between. The CDR3 region is CASSHRGSYEQYF. The CDR3 region has the DNA TGTGCCAGCAGCCACAGGGGTTCCTACGAGCAGTACTTC.

V usage is TRBV5-4 and J usage is TRBJ2-2, with TRBD1 matching 7 bases. Trimming removed 2 bases from V and 0 bases from J; junction bases left unmatched: 1. Looked up from germline, CDR1 is SGHNT and CDR2 is YYREEE (reference sequence). The CDR3 contains 15 residues. CDR3: CASSFDRANTGELFF. CDR3 coding DNA: TGTGCCAGCAGCTTCGACAGGGCGAACACCGGGGAGCTGTTTTTT.